This record covers a single T cell receptor beta chain. These data belong to a study of technical replicates of blood from several donors. This CDR3 comprises 16 residues. The germline CDR1 and CDR2 sequences are SEHNR and FQNEAQ (reference sequence). The V end lost 5 bases, the J end lost 7 bases, and 20 bases lay between the germline ends. Measured with immunoSEQ multiplex PCR; TCRdb has only the in-frame clones, and not every one. The sample carries around 80,000 clones, more than 80% recorded once. The sequenced sample was T cells isolated from PBMCs. The receptor was derived from a human donor in good health. This sequence joins TRBV7-9 and TRBJ1-4; D uncertain. The CDR3 DNA reads TGTGCCAGCAGCCCCCCCCCGGGGTTCGATAGTGAAAAACTGTTTTTT. Translating gives CASSPPPGFDSEKLFF.